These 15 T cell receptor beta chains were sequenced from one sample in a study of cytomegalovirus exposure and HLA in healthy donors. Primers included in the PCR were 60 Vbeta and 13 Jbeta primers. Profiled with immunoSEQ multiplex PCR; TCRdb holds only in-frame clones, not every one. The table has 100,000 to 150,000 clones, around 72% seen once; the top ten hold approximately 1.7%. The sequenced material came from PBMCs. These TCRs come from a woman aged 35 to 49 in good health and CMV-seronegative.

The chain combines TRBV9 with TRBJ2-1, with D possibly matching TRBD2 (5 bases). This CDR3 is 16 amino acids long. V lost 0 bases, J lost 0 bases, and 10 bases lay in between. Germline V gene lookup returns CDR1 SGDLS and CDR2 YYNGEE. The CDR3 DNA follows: TGTGCCAGCAGCGTAGCTAAAGGGAGCTCCTACAATGAGCAGTTCTTC. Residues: CASSVAKGSSYNEQFF.

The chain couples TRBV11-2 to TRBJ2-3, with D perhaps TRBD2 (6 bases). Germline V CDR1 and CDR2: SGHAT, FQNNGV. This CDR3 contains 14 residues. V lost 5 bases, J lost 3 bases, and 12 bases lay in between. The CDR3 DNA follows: TGTGCCAGCAGCACATCACGGGGGACAGATACGCAGTATTTT. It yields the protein CASSTSRGTDTQYF.

The CDR3 spells CASSSAPGTGNTDTQYF. CDR3 nucleotide sequence: TGTGCCAGCAGCTCCGCCCCCGGGACAGGTAACACAGATACGCAGTATTTT. J is TRBJ2-3 and V is TRBV7-9, with 8 bases lining up with TRBD1. CDR1 is SEHNR and CDR2 is FQNEAQ in the germline V gene (reference sequence). The CDR3 is made up of 17 amino acids. J lost 2 bases, V lost 4 bases, and 11 bases had no gene match.

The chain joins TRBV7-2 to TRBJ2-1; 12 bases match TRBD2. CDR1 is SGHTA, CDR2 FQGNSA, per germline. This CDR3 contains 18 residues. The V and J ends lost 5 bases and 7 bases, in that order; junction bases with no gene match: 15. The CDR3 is CASSARLAGVQKGNEQFF. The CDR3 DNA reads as TGTGCCAGCAGCGCCCGACTAGCGGGGGTCCAAAAGGGGAATGAGCAGTTCTTC.

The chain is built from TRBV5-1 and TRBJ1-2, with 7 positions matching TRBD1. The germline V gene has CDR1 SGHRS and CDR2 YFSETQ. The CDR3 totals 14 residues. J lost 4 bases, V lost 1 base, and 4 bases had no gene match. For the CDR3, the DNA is TGCGCCAGCAGCTTGCTGGGACAGCCCTATGGCTACACCTTC. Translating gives CASSLLGQPYGYTF.

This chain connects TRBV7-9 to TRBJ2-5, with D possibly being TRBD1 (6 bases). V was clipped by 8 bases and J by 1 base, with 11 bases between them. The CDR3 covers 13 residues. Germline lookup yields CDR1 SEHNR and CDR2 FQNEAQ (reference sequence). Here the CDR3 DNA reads TGTGCCAGCGGTTGGGGGCTCCAAGAGACCCAGTACTTC. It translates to CASGWGLQETQYF.

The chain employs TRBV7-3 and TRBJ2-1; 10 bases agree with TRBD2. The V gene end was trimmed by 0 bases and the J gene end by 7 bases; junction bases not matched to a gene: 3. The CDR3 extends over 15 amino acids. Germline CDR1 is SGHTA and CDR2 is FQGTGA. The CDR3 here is CASSLTGTSANEQFF. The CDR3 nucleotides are TGTGCCAGCAGCTTAACTGGGACTAGCGCTAATGAGCAGTTCTTC.

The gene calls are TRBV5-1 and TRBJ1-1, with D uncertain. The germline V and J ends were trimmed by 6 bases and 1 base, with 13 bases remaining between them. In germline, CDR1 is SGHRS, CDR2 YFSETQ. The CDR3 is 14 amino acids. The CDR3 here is CASKFGPGNTEAFF. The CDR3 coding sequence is TGCGCCAGCAAGTTCGGTCCCGGGAACACTGAAGCTTTCTTT.

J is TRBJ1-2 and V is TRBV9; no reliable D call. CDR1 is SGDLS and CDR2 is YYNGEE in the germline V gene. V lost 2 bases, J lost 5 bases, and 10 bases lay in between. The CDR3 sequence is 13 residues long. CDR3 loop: CASSVEERYGYTF. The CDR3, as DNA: TGTGCCAGCAGCGTCGAGGAGAGGTATGGCTACACCTTC.

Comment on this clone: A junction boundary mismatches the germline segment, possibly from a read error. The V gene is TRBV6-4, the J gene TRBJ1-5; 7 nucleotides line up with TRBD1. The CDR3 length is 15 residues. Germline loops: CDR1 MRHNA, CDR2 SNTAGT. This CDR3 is CVSTSTGCPPQPQHF. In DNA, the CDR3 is TGTGTCAGCACCTCGACAGGGTGTCCCCCTCAGCCCCAGCATTTT.

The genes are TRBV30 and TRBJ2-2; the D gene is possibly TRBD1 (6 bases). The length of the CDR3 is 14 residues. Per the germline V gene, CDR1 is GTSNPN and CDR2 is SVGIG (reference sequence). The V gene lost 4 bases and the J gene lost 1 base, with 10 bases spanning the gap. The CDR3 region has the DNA TGTGCCTGGATCCGACAGGTGAACACCGGGGAGCTGTTTTTT. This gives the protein CAWIRQVNTGELFF.

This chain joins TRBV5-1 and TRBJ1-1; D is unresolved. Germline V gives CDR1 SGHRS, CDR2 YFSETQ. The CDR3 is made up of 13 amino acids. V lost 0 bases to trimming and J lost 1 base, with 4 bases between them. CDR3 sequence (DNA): TGCGCCAGCAGCTTGGAGCCGAACACTGAAGCTTTCTTT. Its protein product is CASSLEPNTEAFF.

DNA for the CDR3: TGTGCCAGCAGCTTGGAGGTCGGGGGGACCTTCTACGAGCAGTACTTC. Translation gives CASSLEVGGTFYEQYF. The chain couples TRBV11-2 to TRBJ2-7; TRBD2 aligns across 7 bases. CDR1 SGHAT and CDR2 FQNNGV come from the germline V gene. V trimming: 3 bases; J trimming: 3 bases; junction bases outside the gene matches: 11. There are 16 residues in the CDR3.

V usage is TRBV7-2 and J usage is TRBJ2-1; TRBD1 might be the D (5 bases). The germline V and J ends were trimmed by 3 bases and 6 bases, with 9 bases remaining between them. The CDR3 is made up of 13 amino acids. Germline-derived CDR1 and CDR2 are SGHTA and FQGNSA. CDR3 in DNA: TGTGCCAGCAGCTTGGGGCGCTCCAATGAGCAGTTCTTC. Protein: CASSLGRSNEQFF.

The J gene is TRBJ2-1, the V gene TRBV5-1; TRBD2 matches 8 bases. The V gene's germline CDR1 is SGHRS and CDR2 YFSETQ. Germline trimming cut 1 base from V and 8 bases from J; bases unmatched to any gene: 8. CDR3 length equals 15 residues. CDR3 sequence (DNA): TGCGCCAGCAGCTTGTGGACTGCCGGGAGGGATGAGCAGTTCTTC. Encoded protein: CASSLWTAGRDEQFF.